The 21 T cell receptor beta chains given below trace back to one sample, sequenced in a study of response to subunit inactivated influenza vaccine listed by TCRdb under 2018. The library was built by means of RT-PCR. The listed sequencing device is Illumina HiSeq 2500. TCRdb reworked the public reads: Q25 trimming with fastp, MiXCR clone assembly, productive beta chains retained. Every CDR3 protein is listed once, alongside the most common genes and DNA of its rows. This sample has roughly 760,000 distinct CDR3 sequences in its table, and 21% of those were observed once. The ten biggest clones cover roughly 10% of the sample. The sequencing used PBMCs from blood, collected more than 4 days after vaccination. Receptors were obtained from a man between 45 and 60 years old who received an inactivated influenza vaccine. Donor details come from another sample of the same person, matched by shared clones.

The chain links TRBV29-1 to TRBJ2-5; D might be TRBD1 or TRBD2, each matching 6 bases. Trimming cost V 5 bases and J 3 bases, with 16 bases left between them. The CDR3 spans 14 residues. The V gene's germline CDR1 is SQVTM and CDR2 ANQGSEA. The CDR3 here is CSVTPGGLKETQYF. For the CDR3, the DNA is TGCAGCGTTACGCCCGGGGGCCTAAAAGAGACCCAGTACTTC.

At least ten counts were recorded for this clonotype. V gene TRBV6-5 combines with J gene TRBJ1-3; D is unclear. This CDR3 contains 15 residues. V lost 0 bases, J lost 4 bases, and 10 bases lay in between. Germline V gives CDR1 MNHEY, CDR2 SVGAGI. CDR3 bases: TGTGCCAGCAGTTACTCGAGGGTGCGGGGAAACACCATATATTTT. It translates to CASSYSRVRGNTIYF.

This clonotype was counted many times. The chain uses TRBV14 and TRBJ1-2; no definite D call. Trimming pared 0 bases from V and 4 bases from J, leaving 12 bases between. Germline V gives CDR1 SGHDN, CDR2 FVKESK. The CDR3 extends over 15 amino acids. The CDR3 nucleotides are TGTGCCAGCAGCCAAGATGTCGGGTTTTCCTATGGCTACACCTTC. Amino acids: CASSQDVGFSYGYTF.

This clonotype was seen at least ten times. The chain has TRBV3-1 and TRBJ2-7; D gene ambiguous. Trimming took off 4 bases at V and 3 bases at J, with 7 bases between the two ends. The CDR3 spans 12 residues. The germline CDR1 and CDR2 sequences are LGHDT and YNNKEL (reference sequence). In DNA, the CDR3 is TGTGCCAGCAGCCTCTCGTTCTACGAGCAGTACTTC. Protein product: CASSLSFYEQYF.

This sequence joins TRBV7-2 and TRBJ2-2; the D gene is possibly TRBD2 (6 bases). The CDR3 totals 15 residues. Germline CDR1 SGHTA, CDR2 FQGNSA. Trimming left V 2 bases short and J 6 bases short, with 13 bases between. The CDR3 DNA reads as TGTGCCAGCAGCTTAATGCGGGGCAAGGCCGGGGAGCTGTTTTTT. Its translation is CASSLMRGKAGELFF.

The CDR3 reads CASSPTSAVITGELFF. CDR3 DNA sequence: TGTGCCAGCAGCCCGACTAGCGCGGTGATAACCGGGGAGCTGTTTTTT. The chain carries TRBV7-2 and TRBJ2-2, with 8 bases matching TRBD2. This CDR3 contains 16 residues. Looked up from germline, CDR1 is SGHTA and CDR2 is FQGNSA. The V segment lost 5 bases and the J segment 5 bases; nucleotides outside the gene matches: 10.

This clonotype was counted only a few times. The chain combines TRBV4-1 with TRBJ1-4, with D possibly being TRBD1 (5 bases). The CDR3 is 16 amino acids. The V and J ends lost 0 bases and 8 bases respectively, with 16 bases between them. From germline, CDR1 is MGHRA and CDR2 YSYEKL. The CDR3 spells CASSQDTGRSSEKLFF. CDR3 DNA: TGCGCCAGCAGCCAAGATACGGGGCGCTCATCCGAAAAACTGTTTTTT.

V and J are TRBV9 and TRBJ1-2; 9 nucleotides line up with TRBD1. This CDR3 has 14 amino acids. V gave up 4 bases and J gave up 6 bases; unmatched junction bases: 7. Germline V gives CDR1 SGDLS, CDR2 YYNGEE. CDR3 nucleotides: TGTGCCAGCAGCCCCAGGACAGGGGAAAATGGCTACACCTTC. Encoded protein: CASSPRTGENGYTF.

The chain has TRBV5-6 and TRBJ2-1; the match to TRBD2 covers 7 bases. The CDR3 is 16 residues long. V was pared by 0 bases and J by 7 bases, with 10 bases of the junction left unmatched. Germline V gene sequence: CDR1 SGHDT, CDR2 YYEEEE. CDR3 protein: CASSLVPAGNENEQFF. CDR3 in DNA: TGTGCCAGCAGCTTGGTGCCAGCGGGGAACGAAAATGAGCAGTTCTTC.

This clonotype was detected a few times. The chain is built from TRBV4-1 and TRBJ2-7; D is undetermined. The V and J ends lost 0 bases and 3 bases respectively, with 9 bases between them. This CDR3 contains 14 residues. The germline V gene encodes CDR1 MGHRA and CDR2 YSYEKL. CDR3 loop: CASSQEGGLYEQYF. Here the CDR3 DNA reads TGCGCCAGCAGCCAAGAAGGCGGCCTCTACGAGCAGTACTTC.

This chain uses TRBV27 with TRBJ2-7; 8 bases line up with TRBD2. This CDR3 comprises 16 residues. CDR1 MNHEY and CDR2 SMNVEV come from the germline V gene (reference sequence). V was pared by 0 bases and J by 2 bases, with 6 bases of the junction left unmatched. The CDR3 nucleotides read TGTGCCAGCAGTTTATCAACCACTAGCGGAGCCTACGAGCAGTACTTC. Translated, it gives CASSLSTTSGAYEQYF.

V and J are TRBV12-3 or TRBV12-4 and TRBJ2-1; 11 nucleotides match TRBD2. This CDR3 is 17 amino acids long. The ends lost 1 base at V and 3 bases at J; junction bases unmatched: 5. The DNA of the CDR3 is TGTGCCAGCAGTTTAGGGCCGGGACTAGCGGTCTACAATGAGCAGTTCTTC. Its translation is CASSLGPGLAVYNEQFF.

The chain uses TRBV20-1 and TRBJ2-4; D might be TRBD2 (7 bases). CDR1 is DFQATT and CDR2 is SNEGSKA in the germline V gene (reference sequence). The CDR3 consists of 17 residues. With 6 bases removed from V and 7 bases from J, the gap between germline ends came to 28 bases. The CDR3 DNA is TGCAGTGCCCCCGAGGGGGGATTAGCGGGCGGGTGGAACATTCAGTACTTC. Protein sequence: CSAPEGGLAGGWNIQYF.

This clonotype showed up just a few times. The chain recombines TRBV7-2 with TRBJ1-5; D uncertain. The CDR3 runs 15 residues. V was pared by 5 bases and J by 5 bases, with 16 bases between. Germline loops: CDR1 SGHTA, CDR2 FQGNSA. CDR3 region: CASSRRHLVDQPQHF. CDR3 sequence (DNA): TGTGCCAGCAGCAGAAGACACCTCGTTGATCAGCCCCAGCATTTT.

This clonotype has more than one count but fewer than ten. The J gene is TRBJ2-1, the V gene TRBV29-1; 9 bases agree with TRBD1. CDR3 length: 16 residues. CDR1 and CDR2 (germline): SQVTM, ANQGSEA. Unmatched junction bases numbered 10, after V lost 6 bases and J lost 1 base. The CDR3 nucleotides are TGCAGCGTAACTCCGGGACAGGGTATATCCTACAATGAGCAGTTCTTC. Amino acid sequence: CSVTPGQGISYNEQFF.

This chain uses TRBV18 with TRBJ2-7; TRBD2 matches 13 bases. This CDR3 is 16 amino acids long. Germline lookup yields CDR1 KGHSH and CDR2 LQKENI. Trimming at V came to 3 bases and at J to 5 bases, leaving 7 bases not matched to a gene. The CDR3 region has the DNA TGTGCCAGCTCACCGTACGGGACTAGCGGGGACCACGAGCAGTACTTC. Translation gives CASSPYGTSGDHEQYF.

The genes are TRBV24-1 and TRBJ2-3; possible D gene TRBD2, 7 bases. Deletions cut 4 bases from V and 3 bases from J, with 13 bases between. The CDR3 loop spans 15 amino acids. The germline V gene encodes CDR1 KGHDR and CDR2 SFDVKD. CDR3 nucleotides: TGTGCCACCAGTGACGCCGGGGGGCAGACAGATACGCAGTATTTT. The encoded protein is CATSDAGGQTDTQYF.

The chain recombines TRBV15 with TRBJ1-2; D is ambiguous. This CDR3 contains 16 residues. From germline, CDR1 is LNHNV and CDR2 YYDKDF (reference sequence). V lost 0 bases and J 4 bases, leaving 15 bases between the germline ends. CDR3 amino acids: CATSREEGPRVYGYTF. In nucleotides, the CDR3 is TGTGCCACCAGCAGAGAGGAGGGCCCGCGGGTCTATGGCTACACCTTC.

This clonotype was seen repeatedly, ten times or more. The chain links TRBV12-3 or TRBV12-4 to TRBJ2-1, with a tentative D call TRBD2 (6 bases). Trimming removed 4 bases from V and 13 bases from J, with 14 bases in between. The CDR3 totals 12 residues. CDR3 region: CASSWPGLVQFF. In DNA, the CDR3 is TGTGCCAGCAGTTGGCCGGGACTGGTCCAGTTCTTC.

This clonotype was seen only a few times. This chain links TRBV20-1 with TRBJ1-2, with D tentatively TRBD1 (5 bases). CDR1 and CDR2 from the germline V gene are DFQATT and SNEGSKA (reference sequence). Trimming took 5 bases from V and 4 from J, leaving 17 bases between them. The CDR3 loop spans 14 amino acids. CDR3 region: CSAPRRQGVYGYTF. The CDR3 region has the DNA TGCAGTGCTCCCCGCCGGCAGGGAGTCTATGGCTACACCTTC.

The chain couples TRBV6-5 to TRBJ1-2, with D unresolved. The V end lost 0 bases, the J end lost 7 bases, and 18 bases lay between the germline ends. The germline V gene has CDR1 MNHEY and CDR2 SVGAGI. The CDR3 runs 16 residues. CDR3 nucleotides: TGTGCCAGCAGTTACTCTCATGGTTCAGACTTAGTTGGCTACACCTTC. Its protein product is CASSYSHGSDLVGYTF.